Detailed here is one TCR beta chain. Germline V CDR1 and CDR2: MNHEY, SVGAGI. The CDR3 sequence is 14 residues long. V lost 2 bases and J lost 2, with 9 bases in between. Primers for the PCR totalled 60 Vbeta and 13 Jbeta. Clones were read by immunoSEQ multiplex PCR, and TCRdb kept only the in-frame ones, dropping some. Recorded for this sample: about 90,000 clones. The data stem from a study of cytomegalovirus exposure and HLA in healthy donors. V and J are TRBV6-5 and TRBJ1-2; D possibly corresponds to TRBD1 (5 bases). This TCR came from a woman aged 25 to 45 in good health and CMV-seronegative. Sequenced: PBMCs. This CDR3 is CASSYDPGNYGYTF. The CDR3 DNA sequence: TGTGCCAGCAGTTACGATCCAGGGAACTATGGCTACACCTTC.